This is a list of T cell receptor beta chains from one sample in a study of tumor and adjacent non-tumor tissue in lung cancer. MiXCR, applied by TCRdb to the multiplex PCR reads, yields one record per CDR3 protein. Found here are 60,000 to 65,000 distinct CDR3 sequences, about 63% of them singletons; the top ten hold around a third. The sequenced sample was distant non-tumor lung tissue. The receptors were sampled from a man between 65 and 80 years old with non-small cell lung cancer. The CDR3 runs from the conserved cysteine through the conserved F or W. A D gene is named only where the DNA matches it firmly. Clone size is shown for a subset of rows, as once, few, many or a class of expanded clone.

clone size: .
CDR3 length: 18
J gene: TRBJ2-2
V gene: TRBV4-2
D gene: TRBD2
CDR3 DNA: TGTGCCAGCAGCCACACCGCGGTAGGGACTAGCGGCACCAGGGAGCTGTTTTTT
CDR3 protein: CASSHTAVGTSGTRELFF

clone size: few
CDR3 length: 14
J gene: TRBJ1-1
V gene: TRBV12-3/TRBV12-4
D gene: .
CDR3 DNA: TGTGCCAGCAGTTTAGCGGAGGAACTTGCTGAAGCTTTCTTC
CDR3 protein: CASSLAEELAEAFF

clone size: .
CDR3 length: 15
J gene: TRBJ2-3
V gene: TRBV5-4
D gene: .
CDR3 DNA: TGTACCAGCAGCCCGCCTGGGGGGTTGCGTGAGACGCAGTATTTT
CDR3 protein: CTSSPPGGLRETQYF

clone size: .
CDR3 length: 14
J gene: TRBJ1-2
V gene: TRBV20-1
D gene: .
CDR3 DNA: TGCAGTGCTAGAGACCTGGCAGGGAACCATGGCTACACCTTC
CDR3 protein: CSARDLAGNHGYTF

clone size: .
CDR3 length: 10
J gene: TRBJ2-7
V gene: TRBV28
D gene: .
CDR3 DNA: TGTGCCAGCAGTTTAAACGAGCAGTACTTC
CDR3 protein: CASSLNEQYF

clone size: .
CDR3 length: 12
J gene: TRBJ2-2
V gene: TRBV6-6
D gene: .
CDR3 DNA: TGTGCCAGCAGTTACCCCCCGGTGGAGTTGTTTTTT
CDR3 protein: CASSYPPVELFF

clone size: .
CDR3 length: 12
J gene: TRBJ2-5
V gene: TRBV7-9
D gene: .
CDR3 DNA: TGTGCCAGCAACTTAGTATCGGAGACCCAGTACTTC
CDR3 protein: CASNLVSETQYF

clone size: .
CDR3 length: 16
J gene: TRBJ2-3
V gene: TRBV5-1
D gene: .
CDR3 DNA: TGCGCCAGCAGCGAGGTGGGGTTCCGGGGTACAGATACGCAGTATTTT
CDR3 protein: CASSEVGFRGTDTQYF

clone size: many
CDR3 length: 15
J gene: TRBJ1-1
V gene: TRBV5-4
D gene: .
CDR3 DNA: TGTGCCAGCAGCCCCACAGAGGTGAGAGACACTGAAGCTTTCTTT
CDR3 protein: CASSPTEVRDTEAFF

clone size: .
CDR3 length: 15
J gene: TRBJ2-7
V gene: TRBV20-1
D gene: .
CDR3 DNA: TGCAGTGCTATCCCAGGGGCACTTACCTCCTGCGAGCAGTACTTC
CDR3 protein: CSAIPGALTSCEQYF

clone size: few
CDR3 length: 16
J gene: TRBJ2-6
V gene: TRBV6-5
D gene: .
CDR3 DNA: TGTGCCGGCAGTTACGGTTCGGGGGTTGGGGCCAACATCCTGACTTTC
CDR3 protein: CAGSYGSGVGANILTF

clone size: many
CDR3 length: 14
J gene: TRBJ2-1
V gene: TRBV6-5
D gene: TRBD1
CDR3 DNA: TGTGCCAGCAGTTACGGTGACAGGGGGCCTGAGCAGTTCTTC
CDR3 protein: CASSYGDRGPEQFF

clone size: few
CDR3 length: 13
J gene: TRBJ2-3
V gene: TRBV15
D gene: .
CDR3 DNA: TGTGCCACCAGCAGGGGGCCCGGAGATACGCAGTATTTT
CDR3 protein: CATSRGPGDTQYF

clone size: .
CDR3 length: 13
J gene: TRBJ2-2
V gene: TRBV11-2
D gene: .
CDR3 DNA: TGTGCCAACAGTCCACGGGGGACCGGGGAGCCGTTTTTT
CDR3 protein: CANSPRGTGEPFF

clone size: .
CDR3 length: 15
J gene: TRBJ2-3
V gene: TRBV24-1
D gene: TRBD1
CDR3 DNA: TGTGTCACCAGTGATTTTGGCAGGGGGACAGATACGCAGTATTTT
CDR3 protein: CVTSDFGRGTDTQYF

clone size: few
CDR3 length: 14
J gene: TRBJ2-7
V gene: TRBV11-2
D gene: .
CDR3 DNA: TGCACCAGCAGCTTAGAGGTTCGAAGCCACGAGCAGCACTTC
CDR3 protein: CTSSLEVRSHEQHF

clone size: .
CDR3 length: 16
J gene: TRBJ2-3
V gene: TRBV11-2
D gene: .
CDR3 DNA: TGTGCCAGCAGCTCCCTTAGCGGCCTTAGCACTGATGCGCAGTATTTT
CDR3 protein: CASSSLSGLSTDAQYF

clone size: many
CDR3 length: 17
J gene: TRBJ2-1
V gene: TRBV10-3
D gene: .
CDR3 DNA: TGTGCCATCAGTGGGTCCACAGGGTTACAGGCCTACAATGAGCAGTTCTTC
CDR3 protein: CAISGSTGLQAYNEQFF

clone size: .
CDR3 length: 12
J gene: TRBJ2-5
V gene: TRBV29-1
D gene: .
CDR3 DNA: TGCAGCGTTGGATACTGCCAAGAGACCCAGTACTTC
CDR3 protein: CSVGYCQETQYF

clone size: .
CDR3 length: 17
J gene: TRBJ2-7
V gene: TRBV5-6
D gene: TRBD2
CDR3 DNA: TGTGTCAGCAGCTCTAGACTAGCGGGTACAAAGAGCTACGGGCAGTACTTC
CDR3 protein: CVSSSRLAGTKSYGQYF

clone size: .
CDR3 length: 19
J gene: TRBJ2-4
V gene: TRBV14
D gene: TRBD2
CDR3 DNA: TGTGCCAGCAGCCTCGCCCGAGCGGGGGGTCAGCAAGCCAAAAACATTCAGTACTTC
CDR3 protein: CASSLARAGGQQAKNIQYF

clone size: .
CDR3 length: 10
J gene: TRBJ2-7
V gene: TRBV5-6
D gene: .
CDR3 DNA: TGTGCCAGCTTGCTGGCCGAGCAGTACTTC
CDR3 protein: CASLLAEQYF

clone size: few
CDR3 length: 16
J gene: TRBJ1-5
V gene: TRBV24-1
D gene: TRBD1
CDR3 DNA: TGTGCCACCAGTGATCGAAACAGGGGAACGGATCAGCCCCAGCATTTT
CDR3 protein: CATSDRNRGTDQPQHF

clone size: .
CDR3 length: 16
J gene: TRBJ2-5
V gene: TRBV5-6
D gene: TRBD2
CDR3 DNA: TGTGCCAGCAGCTGGTATAGCGGGGAGGCTCTTGAGACCCAGTACTTC
CDR3 protein: CASSWYSGEALETQYF

clone size: few
CDR3 length: 14
J gene: TRBJ1-5
V gene: TRBV19
D gene: TRBD1
CDR3 DNA: TGTGCCAGTAGACCGGACAGGGGGCGGCAGCCCCAGCATTTT
CDR3 protein: CASRPDRGRQPQHF

clone size: medium-sized
CDR3 length: 16
J gene: TRBJ2-5
V gene: TRBV11-2
D gene: TRBD1
CDR3 DNA: TGTGCCAGCAGCGCCCCGGGACAGACGGGGATGGAGACCCAGTACTTC
CDR3 protein: CASSAPGQTGMETQYF

clone size: few
CDR3 length: 15
J gene: TRBJ2-2
V gene: TRBV11-2
D gene: .
CDR3 DNA: TGTGCAGGCAGCTTATTAAGGGGTAGCACCGGAGAGCTGTCTTTT
CDR3 protein: CAGSLLRGSTGELSF

clone size: .
CDR3 length: 14
J gene: TRBJ1-6
V gene: TRBV7-3
D gene: .
CDR3 DNA: TGTGCCAGCAGCTTGGGGTTCATCGATTCACCCCTCCACTTT
CDR3 protein: CASSLGFIDSPLHF